The following is a TCR beta chain sequence with its context. Its antigen is still unknown. Some clones are missing from TCRdb's copy, which holds only in-frame ones; the method was immunoSEQ multiplex PCR. The sample records nearly 2 million clones, just under 95% being singletons. The data stem from a study of shared clonotypes between healthy human individuals. At the level of the study: CD8 memory received one plate per donor, CD8 naive two, CD4 memory three and CD4 naive three. Regarding the study as a whole: Sequencing depth was predicted to influence how clonotypes are shared among donors. Enrolling few donors narrowed the genetic and exposure-history diversity that was represented.

Terminally differentiated effector memory CD45RA+ cells were excluded from the naive CD8 cells, which were CD45RO-negative and positively selected for CCR7. Adults of Caucasian background living in Nashville, Tennessee made up all donors. Trimming took 2 bases from V and 3 from J, leaving 13 bases between them. Germline V gene sequence: CDR1 WNHNN, CDR2 SYGVQD (reference sequence). The CDR3 covers 15 residues. Sequencing used naive CD8+ T cells sorted from blood. This sequence was found in a man between 18 and 29 years old in good health. The chain carries TRBV10-1 and TRBJ1-1, with D perhaps matching TRBD1 (5 bases). The CDR3 spells CASSEDGGGDTEAFF. DNA for the CDR3: TGCGCCAGCAGTGAGGACGGGGGTGGGGACACTGAAGCTTTCTTT.